This T cell receptor (beta chain) is drawn from a study of a mutant IDH1 vaccine in newly diagnosed glioma. Whole-study context: Vaccination of patients was performed eight times, in weeks 1, 3, 5, 7, 11, 15, 19 and 23. The initiation of vaccination occurred 4-6 weeks after radiotherapy alone, or with temozolomide cycles. Those enrolled had earlier been treated with radiotherapy, temozolomide, or both, mostly both.

Trimming stripped 7 bases from V and 8 bases from J, with 20 bases between. This CDR3 has 14 residues. Germline CDR1 and CDR2: MNHEY and SVGAGI. Measured with immunoSEQ multiplex PCR; TCRdb has only the in-frame clones, and not every one. The data show 50,000 to 70,000 clones, nearly 85% seen once. Time point of the sample: week 23, last vaccination. Topical imiquimod accompanied each vaccine dose, which consisted of 300 ug of mutant IDH1 20-mer peptide. The donors had new WHO grade 3 or 4 astrocytomas; these were IDH1-mutant and ATRX-lost. In regard to this clone: The antigen is not known.

The sequences come from PBMCs, collected from a glioma patient whose treatment included an IDH1 peptide vaccine. The receptor's source is a man between 18 and 29 years old with glioma. V gene TRBV6-5 combines with J gene TRBJ1-2; no reliable D call. The CDR3 reads CASTPTSPAGGYTF. CDR3 bases: TGTGCCAGCACCCCAACAAGCCCGGCCGGGGGCTACACCTTC.